The 21 T cell receptor beta chains given below trace back to one sample, sequenced in a study of vaccination and CD4 T cells after COVID-19 (dated by TCRdb to the early 2020s). Libraries were made using PCR. This sample was sequenced with an Illumina iSeq 100. TCR sequencing of DNA from cultured CD4+ T cells used the Oncomine TCR Beta short-read assay at the Johns Hopkins FTIC core. TCRdb ran its own pipeline on the public reads, namely fastp trimming at Q25 and MiXCR clone calling, and kept in-frame beta chains. Each CDR3 protein appears once, grouped with its most common genes and DNA. This sample holds roughly 10,000 distinct CDR3 sequences; roughly 25% were observed only once. The leading ten clones occupy 46% of the sample. No antigen has been assigned to these receptors. This specimen's treatment or condition label, interpreted: approximately 9-day PBMC culture with coronavirus spike peptide pools or control peptides (ViraFEST assay).

The sequences come from CD4+ T cells from blood, cultured in vitro, collected before SARS-CoV-2 vaccination. The receptor set was obtained from a human donor who received a COVID-19 vaccine.

The CDR3: CASTLTGGGGYTF. CDR3 coding DNA: TGTGCCAGCACCTTGACAGGGGGCGGTGGCTACACCTTC. The chain combines TRBV6-2 or TRBV6-3 with TRBJ1-2; 10 bases are a match to TRBD1. This CDR3 comprises 13 residues. The V gene's germline CDR1 is MNHEY and CDR2 SVGEGT. V lost 7 bases and J lost 7; bases outside the gene matches: 6.

V and J are TRBV10-3 and TRBJ1-1, with D unresolved. This CDR3 is 17 amino acids long. The V end lost 0 bases, the J end lost 3 bases, and 17 bases lay between the germline ends. Germline V gives CDR1 ENHRY, CDR2 SYGVKD. The CDR3 bases are TGTGCCATCAGTGAGTCGACAATCGTACAGTGGGACACTGAAGCTTTCTTT. This encodes CAISESTIVQWDTEAFF.

This clonotype was picked up a small number of times. This rearrangement joins TRBV24-1 to TRBJ2-1; the match to TRBD1 covers 10 bases. With 6 bases clipped from V and 14 bases from J, the junction kept 12 bases outside the gene matches. The germline V gene encodes CDR1 KGHDR and CDR2 SFDVKD. This CDR3 has 14 residues. The CDR3 loop reads CATSSPGTGEIEFF. The CDR3 DNA reads TGTGCCACCAGTAGCCCCGGGACAGGGGAAATTGAGTTCTTC.

V usage is TRBV5-4 and J usage is TRBJ2-3; no firm D call. Trimming took 0 bases from V and 2 from J, leaving 13 bases between them. The CDR3 spans 16 residues. CDR1 and CDR2 (germline): SGHNT, YYREEE (reference sequence). The CDR3 bases are TGTGCCAGCAGCTTGGCACCCACGGGCCCCACAGATACGCAGTATTTT. Its protein is CASSLAPTGPTDTQYF.

The chain carries TRBV12-3 or TRBV12-4 and TRBJ2-3; 13 positions agree with TRBD2. This CDR3 has 17 residues. V shed 6 bases, J shed 2 bases, and the junction held 8 bases outside the gene matches. The CDR3 spells CASSPTSGGGITDTQYF. In nucleotides, the CDR3 is TGTGCCAGCAGCCCTACTAGCGGGGGGGGGATCACAGATACGCAGTATTTT.

The chain has TRBV20-1 and TRBJ2-1; D not certain. The CDR3 runs to 16 residues. Deletions cut 6 bases from V and 0 bases from J, with 18 bases between. Germline V gene lookup returns CDR1 DFQATT and CDR2 SNEGSKA (reference sequence). In DNA form, the CDR3 reads TGCAGTGCGACCCCCTCGTTGCGAAGCTCCTACAATGAGCAGTTCTTC. It codes for CSATPSLRSSYNEQFF.

This clonotype was seen only a few times. The V gene is TRBV7-9, the J gene TRBJ2-3, with 16 bases fitting TRBD2. The trim removed 5 bases at V and 6 bases at J, leaving 8 bases unmatched. The CDR3 totals 17 residues. The germline gives CDR1 SEHNR, CDR2 FQNEAQ (reference sequence). The CDR3 sequence: CASSPQGLAGGTDTQYF. The CDR3 nucleotides read TGTGCCAGCAGCCCTCAGGGACTAGCGGGGGGGACCGATACGCAGTATTTT.

The chain carries TRBV2 and TRBJ1-1; TRBD1 is a possible D gene (5 bases). Germline V gene sequence: CDR1 SNHLY, CDR2 FYNNEI. The CDR3 covers 14 residues. The V gene lost 5 bases and the J gene lost 2 bases, with 12 bases spanning the gap. The CDR3 here is CASSFRDANTEAFF. In DNA form, the CDR3 reads TGTGCCAGCAGTTTCCGGGACGCAAACACTGAAGCTTTCTTT.

The table lists this clonotype with a count of one. The chain joins TRBV19 to TRBJ2-6; TRBD2 might be the D (6 bases). V gave up 3 bases and J gave up 0 bases, with 21 bases separating them. The CDR3 runs 20 residues. Germline-derived CDR1 and CDR2 are LNHDA and SQIVND (reference sequence). The CDR3 loop reads CASSIRGGYTHNSGANVLTF. Here the CDR3 DNA reads TGTGCCAGTAGTATTCGGGGAGGTTACACACACAACTCTGGGGCCAACGTCCTGACTTTC.

The chain combines TRBV20-1 with TRBJ2-1, with 9 bases fitting TRBD2. Germline CDR1 DFQATT, CDR2 SNEGSKA (reference sequence). The CDR3 consists of 18 residues. The trim removed 5 bases at V and 1 base at J, leaving 15 bases unmatched. The DNA for the CDR3 is TGCAGTGCTCTAATTGGGCTAGCGGGGATCTTGTCCTACAATGAGCAGTTCTTC. Amino acids: CSALIGLAGILSYNEQFF.

This clonotype was counted only a few times. The chain carries TRBV20-1 and TRBJ2-3; D gene uncertain. This CDR3 spans 16 amino acids. Trimming removed 0 bases at V and 5 bases at J, with 18 bases between. Looked up from germline, CDR1 is DFQATT and CDR2 is SNEGSKA (reference sequence). DNA for the CDR3: TGCAGTGCTAGAGATCGGCTGTACAGCATGGTAGATACGCAGTATTTT. Amino acids: CSARDRLYSMVDTQYF.

This clonotype showed up just a few times. The chain joins TRBV2 to TRBJ2-7; D is uncertain. V was clipped by 4 bases and J by 0 bases, with 10 bases between them. The germline gives CDR1 SNHLY, CDR2 FYNNEI. The CDR3 is 14 residues long. CDR3 protein: CASSGLRSSYEQYF. The CDR3 bases are TGTGCCAGCAGTGGCCTAAGGAGCTCCTACGAGCAGTACTTC.

This chain joins TRBV7-3 and TRBJ2-4, with D perhaps matching TRBD2 (6 bases). V was trimmed by 0 bases and J by 9 bases, leaving 9 bases between them. CDR3 length: 13 residues. Germline V lookup: CDR1 SGHTA, CDR2 FQGTGA. The DNA for the CDR3 is TGTGCCAGCAGCTTAACGCGGGATGGCATTCAGTACTTC. This translates into CASSLTRDGIQYF.

The chain couples TRBV10-3 to TRBJ2-7; 7 nucleotides match TRBD2. CDR3 length equals 12 residues. Germline-derived CDR1 and CDR2 are ENHRY and SYGVKD. J lost 5 bases, V lost 2 bases, and 0 bases had no gene match. The CDR3 region has the DNA TGTGCCATCAGTGAGGGGAGGGACGAGCAGTACTTC. Translating gives CAISEGRDEQYF.

The chain links TRBV5-1 to TRBJ1-1; D not certain. Trimming pared 2 bases from V and 0 bases from J, leaving 8 bases between. CDR1 SGHRS and CDR2 YFSETQ come from the germline V gene. The CDR3 runs 14 residues. This CDR3 reads CASSLPSVNTEAFF. The CDR3 DNA reads TGCGCCAGCAGCTTACCCAGTGTGAACACTGAAGCTTTCTTT. Based on the CDR3 plus reference TRBV5-1 and TRBJ1-1, the full variable domain is KAGVTQTPRYLIKTRGQQVTLSCSPISGHRSVSWYQQTPGQGLQFLFEYFSETQRNKGNFPGRFSGRQFSNSRSEMNVSTLELGDSALYLCASSLPSVNTEAFFGQGTRLTVV.

The V and J genes are TRBV11-3 and TRBJ2-7; D unclear. CDR3 size: 11 residues. Trimming took off 4 bases at V and 0 bases at J, with 1 base between the two ends. The germline V gene encodes CDR1 SGHNT and CDR2 YENEEA. This CDR3 is CASSSSYEQYF. DNA of the CDR3: TGTGCCAGCAGCTCCTCCTACGAGCAGTACTTC.

This chain connects TRBV7-9 to TRBJ2-5; D may be TRBD1 (6 bases). Trimming pared 5 bases from V and 1 base from J, leaving 11 bases between. There are 14 residues in the CDR3. Germline CDR1 SEHNR, CDR2 FQNEAQ (reference sequence). CDR3 DNA sequence: TGTGCCAGCAGCGGCAGACAGGTCCAAGAGACCCAGTACTTC. Translation gives CASSGRQVQETQYF.

The chain links TRBV29-1 to TRBJ2-1; 9 bases map to TRBD1. Germline CDR1 and CDR2: SQVTM and ANQGSEA. V was clipped by 6 bases and J by 5 bases; unmatched bases: 8. The CDR3 spans 14 residues. The CDR3 region is CSVGDRAKDNEQFF. The CDR3 DNA reads as TGCAGCGTCGGGGACAGGGCGAAAGACAATGAGCAGTTCTTC.

J is TRBJ2-3 and V is TRBV5-1; TRBD2 aligns across 10 bases. In germline, CDR1 is SGHRS, CDR2 YFSETQ. Trimming removed 0 bases from V and 8 bases from J; junction bases left unmatched: 12. The CDR3 has 17 residues. The CDR3 loop is CASSLAGVAGGPGTQYF. The CDR3 nucleotides read TGCGCCAGCAGCTTGGCGGGGGTAGCGGGGGGCCCGGGTACGCAGTATTTT.

The chain joins TRBV10-1 to TRBJ2-1; D remains unclear. CDR1 and CDR2 from the germline V gene are WNHNN and SYGVQD (reference sequence). The CDR3 sequence is 12 residues long. V was shortened by 6 bases and J by 6 bases, with 9 bases between the two germline ends. This CDR3 reads CASSRSANEQFF. CDR3 DNA: TGCGCCAGCAGCCGATCCGCCAATGAGCAGTTCTTC.

V gene TRBV14 combines with J gene TRBJ1-2, with D uncertain. V was clipped by 4 bases and J by 7 bases, with 13 bases between them. CDR3 size: 13 residues. CDR1 is SGHDN, CDR2 FVKESK, per germline. The CDR3 DNA sequence: TGTGCCAGCAGCCTCCAGCGGGTGGGTGGCTACACCTTC. Protein: CASSLQRVGGYTF. Drawing the rest from reference TRBV14 and TRBJ1-2, the complete variable domain is EAGVTQFPSHSVIEKGQTVTLRCDPISGHDNLYWYRRVMGKEIKFLLHFVKESKQDESGMPNNRFLAERTGGTYSTLKVQPAELEDSGVYFCASSLQRVGGYTFGSGTRLTVV.